The 21 T cell receptor beta chains below come from one sample, sequenced in a study of CD8+ T cells in alopecia areata. As the sequencing template, cDNA was produced by extracting RNA and reverse transcribing it. This table comes from immunoSEQ multiplex PCR, and its TCRdb copy is limited to in-frame clones, with some not included. The sample carries 150,000 to 190,000 clones, around half recorded once. Sequences were derived from CD8+ T cells sorted from blood, sampled at week 0. These receptors were taken from a human donor with alopecia areata.

The V and J genes are TRBV27 and TRBJ1-5, with D perhaps TRBD1 (5 bases). Trimming left V 7 bases short and J 9 bases short, with 16 bases between. Germline V gene sequence: CDR1 MNHEY, CDR2 SMNVEV (reference sequence). The CDR3 covers 13 residues. CDR3 in DNA: TGTGCCAGCACCGACAGTCCCCTAAGGCCCCAGCATTTT. Protein: CASTDSPLRPQHF.

The CDR3 here is CASSLGPVRFF. CDR3 coding DNA: TGTGCCAGCAGCCTAGGGCCAGTTCGGTTCTTC. V gene TRBV27 combines with J gene TRBJ2-1; D is ambiguous. The length of the CDR3 is 11 residues. The V gene lost 6 bases and the J gene lost 15 bases, with 15 bases spanning the gap. Germline V gives CDR1 MNHEY, CDR2 SMNVEV (reference sequence).

V and J are TRBV4-2 and TRBJ2-7; D remains unclear. The CDR3 spans 11 residues. With 1 base removed from V and 6 bases from J, the gap between germline ends came to 4 bases. Looked up from germline, CDR1 is LGHNA and CDR2 is YNFKEQ. The CDR3 DNA reads TGTGCCAGCAGCCAAGGCCCCGAGCAGTACTTC. Protein sequence: CASSQGPEQYF.

This clone was counted a single time. The J gene is TRBJ2-7, the V gene TRBV29-1; no clear D. With 2 bases removed from V and 2 bases from J, the gap between germline ends came to 10 bases. This CDR3 is 13 amino acids long. Germline CDR1 is SQVTM and CDR2 is ANQGSEA. CDR3 nucleotide sequence: TGCAGCGTTGAAACGGGTTATGCCTACGAGCAGTACTTC. Its protein is CSVETGYAYEQYF.

The J gene is TRBJ2-7, the V gene TRBV5-6, with D unresolved. CDR3 length: 17 amino acids. The germline V and J ends were trimmed by 0 bases and 0 bases, with 16 bases remaining between them. Germline values: CDR1 SGHDT, CDR2 YYEEEE. The CDR3 reads CASSLGSERRSSYEQYF. In DNA form, the CDR3 reads TGTGCCAGCAGCTTGGGGAGTGAGCGCAGGAGCTCCTACGAGCAGTACTTC.

This clone was found a few times. The V gene is TRBV14, the J gene TRBJ2-3; TRBD2 is a possible D gene (5 bases). The length of the CDR3 is 14 residues. CDR1 is SGHDN, CDR2 FVKESK, per germline. The V and J ends lost 0 bases and 3 bases respectively, with 7 bases between them. The CDR3 coding sequence is TGTGCCAGCAGCCAAGAACCGGGGACAGATACGCAGTATTTT. Its protein product is CASSQEPGTDTQYF.

This chain joins TRBV5-6 and TRBJ1-2; D gene uncertain. The V and J ends lost 4 bases and 7 bases respectively, with 8 bases between them. The germline CDR1 and CDR2 sequences are SGHDT and YYEEEE. The CDR3 totals 11 residues. CDR3 bases: TGTGCCAGCAGCGCAGGATCTGGCTACACCTTC. Its protein product is CASSAGSGYTF.

A few counts support this clone. The V gene is TRBV29-1, the J gene TRBJ2-1; the D is unclear. This CDR3 is 10 amino acids long. Germline V gives CDR1 SQVTM, CDR2 ANQGSEA. The V end was cut by 5 bases, the J end by 6 bases, with 5 bases between. The CDR3 is CSVSGNEQFF. CDR3 nucleotides: TGCAGCGTTTCGGGCAATGAGCAGTTCTTC.

This chain uses TRBV9 with TRBJ1-1, with D possibly TRBD1 on 6 matching bases. The germline V gene has CDR1 SGDLS and CDR2 YYNGEE. This CDR3 has 14 amino acids. V dropped 7 bases and J dropped 1 base, with 14 bases sitting between them. The CDR3 DNA reads TGTGCCAGCTCGCCTGGACAGTCGAACACTGAAGCTTTCTTT. This codes for CASSPGQSNTEAFF.

The chain combines TRBV14 with TRBJ1-5; D is uncertain. Trimming cost V 2 bases and J 3 bases, with 2 bases left between them. Germline CDR1 and CDR2: SGHDN and FVKESK. The CDR3 contains 12 residues. CDR3 loop: CASSQLNQPQHF. The CDR3, as DNA: TGTGCCAGCAGCCAACTCAATCAGCCCCAGCATTTT.

J is TRBJ2-3 and V is TRBV30, with 9 nucleotides matching TRBD2. CDR1 and CDR2 (germline): GTSNPN, SVGIG (reference sequence). V dropped 6 bases and J dropped 4; count of bases not matched to a gene: 14. CDR3 size: 16 residues. The CDR3 DNA reads as TGTGCCTGTAACCCCGGCGGCGGGGGGGCCTCAGATACGCAGTATTTT. Translating it yields CACNPGGGGASDTQYF.

The chain carries TRBV7-9 and TRBJ2-6; 8 bases are shared with TRBD1. The CDR3 has 15 residues. V dropped 4 bases and J dropped 3; count of bases not matched to a gene: 2. Per germline, CDR1 SEHNR and CDR2 FQNEAQ (reference sequence). CDR3 DNA: TGTGCCAGCAGCTGGACAGGGCGTGGGGCCAACGTCCTGACTTTC. It is translated as CASSWTGRGANVLTF.

A few counts support this clone. The chain recombines TRBV11-2 with TRBJ2-3; TRBD2 agrees at 8 bases. J was trimmed by 2 bases and V by 8 bases; bases with no gene match: 6. Germline V lookup: CDR1 SGHAT, CDR2 FQNNGV. The CDR3 is 14 residues long. The CDR3 reads CASCRAGATDTQYF. CDR3 nucleotide sequence: TGTGCCAGCTGTAGAGCGGGGGCCACAGATACGCAGTATTTT. Combining the CDR3 with reference TRBV11-2 and TRBJ2-3 gives the whole variable domain EAGVAQSPRYKIIEKRQSVAFWCNPISGHATLYWYQQILGQGPKLLIQFQNNGVVDDSQLPKDRFSAERLKGVDSTLKIQPAKLEDSAVYLCASCRAGATDTQYFGPGTRLTVL.

This clone was counted a few times. The chain couples TRBV4-3 to TRBJ2-7, with 10 bases lining up with TRBD1. Germline V gene lookup returns CDR1 LGHNA and CDR2 YSLEER. V dropped 4 bases and J dropped 6; count of bases not matched to a gene: 6. The CDR3 runs 14 residues. CDR3 nucleotide sequence: TGCGCCAGCAGCCCCGGGACAGGGGTATTCGAGCAGTACTTC. Translated: CASSPGTGVFEQYF.

The chain links TRBV29-1 to TRBJ2-7; the D gene is possibly TRBD2 (5 bases). Germline V gives CDR1 SQVTM, CDR2 ANQGSEA. The CDR3 has 15 amino acids. V was shortened by 1 base and J by 2 bases, with 15 bases between the two germline ends. The CDR3 loop is CSVEVAGSETYEQYF. The CDR3 coding sequence is TGCAGCGTTGAAGTGGCGGGTAGTGAGACCTACGAGCAGTACTTC.

V and J are TRBV5-1 and TRBJ2-5; D is unresolved. The CDR3 totals 15 residues. Germline CDR1 is SGHRS and CDR2 is YFSETQ. Between the trimmed V and J ends, which lost 7 bases and 1 base, there was a span of 17 bases. This chain's CDR3 is CASRESDGLQETQYF. DNA for the CDR3: TGCGCCAGCCGAGAGAGCGACGGCCTCCAAGAGACCCAGTACTTC.

The chain uses TRBV9 and TRBJ1-6; D perhaps matches TRBD1 (5 bases). The germline V gene has CDR1 SGDLS and CDR2 YYNGEE. V was trimmed by 0 bases and J by 7 bases, leaving 8 bases between them. This CDR3 region has 14 residues. CDR3 region: CASSVGGNNSPLHF. In nucleotides, the CDR3 is TGTGCCAGCAGCGTAGGGGGCAACAATTCACCCCTCCACTTT.

The rearrangement uses TRBV9 and TRBJ2-5; the D call may be TRBD1 or TRBD2 (5 bases each). V was trimmed by 0 bases and J by 6 bases, leaving 15 bases between them. The CDR3 loop spans 15 amino acids. Germline V lookup: CDR1 SGDLS, CDR2 YYNGEE. The CDR3 DNA reads TGTGCCAGCAGCGTAGGGTTCGGTGGGGGAAAGACCCAGTACTTC. Translating gives CASSVGFGGGKTQYF.

This clone was counted a few times. The chain employs TRBV14 and TRBJ1-6, with D maybe TRBD1 (5 bases). V shed 4 bases and J shed 6 bases, with 10 bases lying between them. Germline-derived CDR1 and CDR2 are SGHDN and FVKESK. This CDR3 has 14 residues. In nucleotides, the CDR3 is TGTGCCAGCAGCCTGGGGACCTTTAATTCACCCCTCCACTTT. Its translation is CASSLGTFNSPLHF.

The chain combines TRBV5-6 with TRBJ2-5; 8 bases agree with TRBD1. Germline CDR1 SGHDT, CDR2 YYEEEE. V dropped 4 bases and J dropped 5; count of bases not matched to a gene: 13. The CDR3 has 16 amino acids. The CDR3 DNA reads as TGTGCCAGCAGCGAAGGGGACAGGAGGGATTGGGAGACCCAGTACTTC. Encoded protein: CASSEGDRRDWETQYF. The full variable domain, rest sourced from reference TRBV5-6 and TRBJ2-5, is DAGVTQSPTHLIKTRGQQVTLRCSPKSGHDTVSWYQQALGQGPQFIFQYYEEEERQRGNFPDRFSGHQFPNYSSELNVNALLLGDSALYLCASSEGDRRDWETQYFGPGTRLLVL.

In this sample, this clone turned up a few times. The rearrangement links TRBV7-6 to TRBJ2-3, with a possible D match to TRBD2 (5 bases). This CDR3 is 16 amino acids long. Looked up from germline, CDR1 is SGHVS and CDR2 is FNYEAQ. Deletions cut 4 bases from V and 2 bases from J, with 16 bases between. The CDR3 protein is CASSSPASLSTDTQYF. Here the CDR3 DNA reads TGTGCCAGCAGCTCACCCGCTAGCCTTTCCACAGATACGCAGTATTTT.